This T cell receptor beta chain derives from a study of T-cell reconstitution after alpha-beta-depleted transplantation in children. The germline V and J ends were trimmed by 6 bases and 2 bases, with 13 bases remaining between them. The CDR3 contains 14 residues. Germline CDR1 reads SGHKS; CDR2 reads YYEKEE (reference sequence). This clonotype was detected ten times or more. A TCRbeta library incorporating unique molecular identifiers was prepared. TCRdb re-called the PCR reads through MiXCR, storing one row per CDR3 protein. Here the sample spans around 340,000 distinct CDR3 sequences, 13% being singletons.

The material was PBMCs, obtained from the stem cell graft. This TCR derives from a human donor who donated a stem cell graft to a child with Fanconi anemia. This chain joins TRBV5-5 and TRBJ2-3; D gene unclear. Written as DNA, the CDR3 is TGTGCCAGCAACGGGCCAACCCCCACAGATACGCAGTATTTT. Translation gives CASNGPTPTDTQYF.